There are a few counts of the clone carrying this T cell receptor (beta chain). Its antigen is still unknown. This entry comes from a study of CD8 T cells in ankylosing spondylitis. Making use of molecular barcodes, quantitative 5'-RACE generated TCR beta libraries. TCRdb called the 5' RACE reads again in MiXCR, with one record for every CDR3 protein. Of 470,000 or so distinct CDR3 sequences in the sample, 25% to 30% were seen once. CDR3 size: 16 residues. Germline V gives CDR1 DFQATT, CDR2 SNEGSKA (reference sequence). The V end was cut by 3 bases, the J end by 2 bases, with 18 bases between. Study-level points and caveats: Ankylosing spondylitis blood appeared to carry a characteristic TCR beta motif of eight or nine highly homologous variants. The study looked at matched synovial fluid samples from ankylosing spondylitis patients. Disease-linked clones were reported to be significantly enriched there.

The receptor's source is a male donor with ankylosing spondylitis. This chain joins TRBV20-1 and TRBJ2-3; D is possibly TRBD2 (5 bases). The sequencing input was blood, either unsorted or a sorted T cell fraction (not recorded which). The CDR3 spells CSASLLAVGLTDTQYF. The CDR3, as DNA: TGCAGTGCTAGTCTACTGGCGGTAGGACTCACAGATACGCAGTATTTT.